This paragraph covers one TCR beta chain sequence. Germline V gives CDR1 MDHEN, CDR2 SYDVKM. The V and J ends lost 3 bases and 5 bases respectively, with 11 bases between them. The CDR3 contains 14 residues. The data originate from a study of shared clonotypes between healthy human individuals. Profiling relied on immunoSEQ multiplex PCR, and the TCRdb table lists in-frame clones only, not all of them. The sample consists of about 490,000 clones, around 80% of them appearing once. The TCR was taken from a woman aged 40 to 50 in good health. Some clones in this sample may be carry-over from other donors' samples. Input material: PBMCs. This sequence joins TRBV28 and TRBJ1-5; no reliable D call. Written as DNA, the CDR3 is TGTGCCAGCAGTTTGGGAGGGAAGGATCAGCCCCAGCATTTT. Protein product: CASSLGGKDQPQHF.